This is a list of T cell receptor beta chains from one sample in a study of T cells in Graves' hyperthyroidism and ophthalmopathy. TCRdb redid the calling of the multiplex PCR reads with MiXCR, one entry per CDR3 protein. The sample carries about 420,000 distinct CDR3 sequences, approximately 14% recorded once. Sequencing input: blood. These receptors were collected from a woman in her late teens or twenties with Graves' hyperthyroidism. Both conserved end residues are trimmed from each CDR3. Size tells how often a clone was seen (once, few, many) or the class of an expanded clone, and some rows leave it out.

j_call v_call clone_size cdr3_aa
TRBJ2-5 TRBV15 . ATSRDGADGQETQY
TRBJ2-2 TRBV9 many ASSPRSASDRELF
TRBJ1-4 TRBV20-1 many SARDLGTRDLSEKLF
TRBJ2-3 TRBV6-5 few ASSYHGGAGGPADTQY
TRBJ2-7 TRBV6-1 . ASSQGQDFYEQY
TRBJ1-6 TRBV7-2 few ASSSRRTQGGNSPLH
TRBJ2-3 TRBV3-1 many ASTPRGTSGNTDTQY
TRBJ2-7 TRBV15 many ATSRDIGTATYEQY
TRBJ1-5 TRBV6-1 . ASSGTRGGNQPQH
TRBJ1-1 TRBV20-1 few SARDPGRENTEAF
TRBJ2-7 TRBV5-1 many ASSFGYRRTPYEQY
TRBJ2-1 TRBV5-1 many ASSLVGGAYNEQF
TRBJ1-1 TRBV7-3 many ASSLNRSRTGLNTEAF
TRBJ2-3 TRBV5-1 many ASSLVGGPDTQY
TRBJ2-7 TRBV4-1 . ASSHVSSGSYEQY
TRBJ2-3 TRBV28 . ASSQQGLRDTQY
TRBJ2-7 TRBV20-1 many SARGGSFYEQY
TRBJ2-3 TRBV11-2 many ASSLVGTSGATDTQY
TRBJ1-3 TRBV11-2 many ASSLVGDRGPSGNTIY
TRBJ2-1 TRBV24-1 few ATSDPRKGGRYNEQF
TRBJ1-1 TRBV19 . ASRYTGEAF
TRBJ1-2 TRBV12-3/TRBV12-4 many ASSLGGTGYGYT
TRBJ2-3 TRBV14 . ASSQRYRNTDTQY
TRBJ2-1 TRBV12-3/TRBV12-4 . ASRALLAANNEQF
TRBJ1-6 TRBV3-1 many ASSQQAVTPLH
TRBJ2-3 TRBV24-1 few ATSDRAGGPADTQY
TRBJ2-1 TRBV25-1 few ASTGQVNNEQF